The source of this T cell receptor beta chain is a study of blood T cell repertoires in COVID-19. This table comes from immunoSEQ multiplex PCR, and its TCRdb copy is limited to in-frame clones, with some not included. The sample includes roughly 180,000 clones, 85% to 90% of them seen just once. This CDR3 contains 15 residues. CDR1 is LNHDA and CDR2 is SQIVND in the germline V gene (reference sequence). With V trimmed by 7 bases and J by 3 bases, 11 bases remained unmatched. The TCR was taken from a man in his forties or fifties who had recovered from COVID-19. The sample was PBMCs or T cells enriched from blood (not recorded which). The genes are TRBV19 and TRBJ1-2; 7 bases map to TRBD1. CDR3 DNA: TGTGCCAGTACCCCAGCCTTCGGACAGGACTATGGCTACACCTTC. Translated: CASTPAFGQDYGYTF.